This TCR beta chain was recorded in a study of post-analysis software for immune sequencing data. Study-wide context: Multiple sclerosis in the patients followed relapsing-remitting, secondary progressive and progressive-relapsing courses.

CDR3 length: 14 amino acids. The V end was cut by 5 bases, the J end by 4 bases, with 12 bases between. In germline, CDR1 is MNHNY, CDR2 SVGAGI (reference sequence). Unique-molecular-identifier-tagged TCR beta cDNA libraries were used. Each CDR3 protein is one row after TCRdb ran MiXCR on the PCR reads. The data show approximately 150,000 distinct CDR3 sequences, approximately 30% seen once. As to this clonotype: Antigen unknown.

Notes on the study in general: Patients had higher frequencies than controls of a few TRBV segments, including TRBV5-6, TRBV5-1 and TRBV20-1.

The specimen was blood. The chain carries TRBV6-6 and TRBJ2-1; D may be TRBD1 (6 bases). The source of this sequence is a girl aged 10 to 17 with multiple sclerosis. The CDR3 is CASSPDRYYNEQFF. CDR3 DNA: TGTGCCAGCAGTCCCGACAGGTATTACAATGAGCAGTTCTTC.